This note documents a single T cell receptor beta chain sequence. The antigen remains unidentified. The sample comes from a study of beta chain features in type 1 diabetes. Study results and limitations: Within each of all four CD4+ subsets, Type 1 diabetes patients had TCRB CDR3s that were moderately but significantly shorter.

Investigators reverse transcribed all isolated RNA, so they sequenced expressed TCRB transcripts. Libraries were prepared by immunoSEQ multiplex PCR; TCRdb keeps only in-frame clonotypes and omits some of them. The table lists under 200,000 clones, about 9% of them singletons. The V gene's germline CDR1 is LNHDA and CDR2 SQIVND (reference sequence). This CDR3 region has 15 residues. After removal of 6 bases from V and 2 bases from J, the junction contained 6 bases not matched to a gene. The source material was central memory CD4+ T cells from blood. The chain links TRBV19 to TRBJ2-3; TRBD2 aligns across 9 bases. The source of this sequence is a young woman with type 1 diabetes. CDR3 sequence: CASSTGTSPTDTQYF. CDR3 sequence (DNA): TGTGCCAGTAGCACCGGGACTAGCCCCACAGATACGCAGTATTTT.